A single T cell receptor beta chain is shown here with its context. The target antigen is unknown. The V gene's germline CDR1 is LGHNA and CDR2 YNFKEQ. The junction had 12 bases not matched to a gene; V was cut back by 0 bases and J by 8 bases. The CDR3 covers 17 residues. This record belongs to a study of memory B cells and T cells in multiple sclerosis. General observations from the study: Compartments had unequal clone-set sizes, affecting shared clonotype counts.

After stimulus-free culture, autoproliferating CFSE-dim and non-proliferating CFSE-high T cells were sequenced separately. Replicate wells were pooled after about seven days of stimulus-free culture of around 54 million CFSE-labeled PBMCs. PBMCs were labeled with around 0.55 uM CFSE and cultured without exogenous stimuli. Here immunoSEQ multiplex PCR was the method, and the copy in TCRdb shows in-frame clones only, minus some. The sample yields 25,000 to 35,000 clones, 86% seen once. The clonotype originates from a human donor with multiple sclerosis. V is TRBV4-2 and J is TRBJ2-1; 8 bases line up with TRBD2. Sequencing input: PBMCs from blood kept in culture. Written as DNA, the CDR3 is TGTGCCAGCAGCCAAGAGGGCCAGCGGGGGACCCAGGATGAGCAGTTCTTC. Residues: CASSQEGQRGTQDEQFF.